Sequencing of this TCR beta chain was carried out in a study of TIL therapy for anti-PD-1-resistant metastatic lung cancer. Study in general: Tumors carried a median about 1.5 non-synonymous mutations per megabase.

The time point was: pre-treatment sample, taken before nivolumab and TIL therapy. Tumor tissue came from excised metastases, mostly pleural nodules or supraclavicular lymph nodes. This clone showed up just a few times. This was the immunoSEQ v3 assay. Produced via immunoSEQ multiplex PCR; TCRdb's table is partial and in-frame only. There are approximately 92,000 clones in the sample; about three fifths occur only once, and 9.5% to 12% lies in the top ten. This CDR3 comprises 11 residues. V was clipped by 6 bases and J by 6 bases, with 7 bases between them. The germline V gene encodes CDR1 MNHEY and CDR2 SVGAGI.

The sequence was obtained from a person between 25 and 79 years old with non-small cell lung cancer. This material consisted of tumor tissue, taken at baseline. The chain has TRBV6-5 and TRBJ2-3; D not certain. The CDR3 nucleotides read TGTGCCAGCAGGGGTATGGATACGCAGTATTTT. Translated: CASRGMDTQYF.